Following are 29 T cell receptor beta chains from one sample sequenced in a study of long-term antiretroviral therapy in people with HIV. Version v3.0 of the immunoSEQ assay ran at survey level. Clones were read by immunoSEQ multiplex PCR, and TCRdb kept only the in-frame ones, dropping some. The sample records tens of thousands of clones, around four fifths being singletons. Sequencing was performed on unsorted PBMCs, taken 1 year after starting antiretroviral therapy. The origin of the receptors is a man between 18 and 29 years old with HIV.

This clone showed up just a few times. The rearrangement links TRBV4-3 to TRBJ1-5, with D possibly TRBD1 on 5 matching bases. The CDR3 loop spans 15 amino acids. The germline V gene has CDR1 LGHNA and CDR2 YSLEER. Trimming pared 0 bases from V and 1 base from J, leaving 7 bases between. CDR3 sequence (DNA): TGCGCCAGCAGCCAAGATTGGGGGAGCAATCAGCCCCAGCATTTT. Its protein product is CASSQDWGSNQPQHF.

The chain joins TRBV27 to TRBJ2-7; D possibly corresponds to TRBD1 (6 bases). Germline values: CDR1 MNHEY, CDR2 SMNVEV (reference sequence). Trimming shortened V by 4 bases and J by 3 bases, and 16 bases separated the two germline ends. The length of the CDR3 is 15 residues. CDR3: CASSSSKTGVYEQYF. DNA for the CDR3: TGTGCCAGCAGTTCCTCCAAGACAGGCGTCTACGAGCAGTACTTC.

The chain couples TRBV6-5 to TRBJ2-2; D is possibly TRBD1 (6 bases). This CDR3 region has 14 residues. From germline, CDR1 is MNHEY and CDR2 SVGAGI. Trimming took 1 base from V and 7 from J, leaving 10 bases between them. The CDR3 region has the DNA TGTGCCAGCAGTTACTTAGAGGGGGTCGGGGAGCTGTTTTTT. It encodes CASSYLEGVGELFF.

The chain employs TRBV27 and TRBJ2-7; D uncertain. V lost 7 bases, J lost 6 bases, and 16 bases lay in between. Germline-derived CDR1 and CDR2 are MNHEY and SMNVEV (reference sequence). The length of the CDR3 is 13 residues. The chain's CDR3 is CASNGLAPSEQYF. CDR3 bases: TGTGCCAGCAACGGTCTCGCCCCCTCCGAGCAGTACTTC.

This sequence joins TRBV27 and TRBJ1-1, with 9 positions matching TRBD1. The J segment lost 2 bases and the V segment lost 8 bases, leaving 6 bases of the junction unmatched. This CDR3 comprises 14 residues. Germline V CDR1 and CDR2: MNHEY, SMNVEV (reference sequence). The CDR3 sequence: CASGRTGENTEAFF. The DNA of the CDR3 is TGTGCCAGCGGCAGGACAGGGGAAAACACTGAAGCTTTCTTT.

The rearrangement joins TRBV20-1 to TRBJ1-2, with D unclear. Trimming cost V 5 bases and J 8 bases, with 12 bases left between them. CDR1 DFQATT and CDR2 SNEGSKA come from the germline V gene (reference sequence). The CDR3 extends over 11 amino acids. CDR3 in amino acids: CSAWTTGGYTF. In DNA, the CDR3 is TGCAGTGCTTGGACCACCGGGGGCTACACCTTC.

Only one count was recorded for this clone. This chain connects TRBV6-5 to TRBJ2-7; 9 bases map to TRBD2. J gave up 0 bases and V 0 bases, and 3 bases lay outside the gene matches. This CDR3 region has 16 residues. Germline V CDR1 and CDR2: MNHEY, SVGAGI. CDR3 region: CASSYSSGGISYEQYF. The CDR3 bases are TGTGCCAGCAGTTACTCTAGCGGGGGAATCTCCTACGAGCAGTACTTC.

V and J are TRBV4-3 and TRBJ1-5; no clear D gene. Germline CDR1 and CDR2: LGHNA and YSLEER. V lost 2 bases and J 6 bases, leaving 20 bases between the germline ends. This CDR3 spans 17 amino acids. The CDR3 region is CASSQQRSAVGRQPQHF. The CDR3 bases are TGCGCCAGCAGCCAACAAAGGTCGGCAGTAGGTCGTCAGCCCCAGCATTTT.

This clone turned up a few times. The chain recombines TRBV9 with TRBJ1-5, with D uncertain. Per germline, CDR1 SGDLS and CDR2 YYNGEE. Trimming removed 4 bases from V and 2 bases from J, with 10 bases in between. The CDR3 length is 14 residues. CDR3 nucleotide sequence: TGTGCCAGCAGCCCCGACCTGGGCAATCAGCCCCAGCATTTT. It yields the protein CASSPDLGNQPQHF.

The J gene is TRBJ2-7, the V gene TRBV5-6; 7 positions agree with TRBD1. The junction had 9 bases not matched to a gene; V was cut back by 1 base and J by 5 bases. CDR1 SGHDT and CDR2 YYEEEE come from the germline V gene. The CDR3 runs to 15 residues. CDR3 sequence reads: CASSLPGQAFDEQYF. The CDR3 region has the DNA TGTGCCAGCAGCTTGCCTGGACAGGCGTTCGACGAGCAGTACTTC.

This rearrangement joins TRBV28 to TRBJ2-7; D call uncertain. The ends were cut back, 3 bases at V and 4 bases at J, with 16 bases in the middle. This CDR3 contains 15 residues. Germline V CDR1 and CDR2: MDHEN, SYDVKM. In DNA form, the CDR3 reads TGTGCCAGCAGTTTTCCCTATGTTGATCCTTACGAGCAGTACTTC. It encodes CASSFPYVDPYEQYF.

The chain employs TRBV6-5 and TRBJ2-7, with TRBD2 as a possible D gene (6 bases). CDR3 length equals 15 residues. The ends were cut back, 6 bases at V and 5 bases at J, with 20 bases in the middle. Per the germline V gene, CDR1 is MNHEY and CDR2 is SVGAGI. The CDR3 protein is CASSYMVRGYNEQYF. CDR3 nucleotide sequence: TGTGCCAGCAGCTACATGGTCCGGGGGTACAACGAGCAGTACTTC.

V gene TRBV9 combines with J gene TRBJ2-1, with D perhaps TRBD2 (8 bases). This CDR3 has 22 residues. Germline lookup yields CDR1 SGDLS and CDR2 YYNGEE. Trimming took off 3 bases at V and 2 bases at J, with 33 bases between the two ends. In DNA, the CDR3 is TGTGCCAGCAGCGACAGGGGCTCCCAGCGGGGGAATAGAATAAGTCCCTACAATGAGCAGTTCTTC. Protein sequence: CASSDRGSQRGNRISPYNEQFF. The full variable domain, rest sourced from reference TRBV9 and TRBJ2-1, is DSGVTQTPKHLITATGQRVTLRCSPRSGDLSVYWYQQSLDQGLQFLIQYYNGEERAKGNILERFSAQQFPDLHSELNLSSLELGDSALYFCASSDRGSQRGNRISPYNEQFFGPGTRLTVL.

This clone was detected once. The chain couples TRBV28 to TRBJ1-1; maybe TRBD1 (6 bases). Per germline, CDR1 MDHEN and CDR2 SYDVKM. Deletions cut 4 bases from V and 6 bases from J, with 15 bases between. The CDR3 loop spans 14 amino acids. The CDR3 loop reads CASSSAGEMAEAFF. In nucleotides, the CDR3 is TGTGCCAGCAGTTCAGCAGGGGAGATGGCTGAAGCTTTCTTT. Combining the CDR3 with reference TRBV28 and TRBJ1-1 gives the whole variable domain DVKVTQSSRYLVKRTGEKVFLECVQDMDHENMFWYRQDPGLGLRLIYFSYDVKMKEKGDIPEGYSVSREKKERFSLILESASTNQTSMYLCASSSAGEMAEAFFGQGTRLTVV.

The genes are TRBV6-5 and TRBJ2-1, with TRBD1 identical over 8 bases. The CDR3 totals 15 residues. Germline CDR1 reads MNHEY; CDR2 reads SVGAGI. V dropped 6 bases and J dropped 6; count of bases not matched to a gene: 10. CDR3 region: CASSLWFRGPNEQFF. DNA for the CDR3: TGTGCCAGCAGCCTTTGGTTCAGGGGGCCCAATGAGCAGTTCTTC.

The chain links TRBV2 to TRBJ2-1, with 14 bases identical to TRBD2. The J segment lost 12 bases and the V segment lost 5 bases, leaving 12 bases of the junction unmatched. The CDR3 runs 16 residues. Germline V lookup: CDR1 SNHLY, CDR2 FYNNEI. The CDR3 bases are TGTGCCAGCAGTTATTTGACTAGCGGGAGGGCCCTTGGGCAGTTCTTC. Its translation is CASSYLTSGRALGQFF.

V is TRBV19 and J is TRBJ2-1; 8 bases fit TRBD1. With 10 bases clipped from V and 5 bases from J, the junction kept 10 bases outside the gene matches. Germline V CDR1 and CDR2: LNHDA, SQIVND (reference sequence). The CDR3 has 14 amino acids. In DNA, the CDR3 is TGTGCCACTCGAGACAGGGGAGAAAACAATGAGCAGTTCTTC. Protein sequence: CATRDRGENNEQFF.

The J gene is TRBJ2-1, the V gene TRBV6-1; 7 bases fit TRBD1. The length of the CDR3 is 15 residues. V was pared by 3 bases and J by 2 bases, with 4 bases of the junction left unmatched. Germline CDR1 and CDR2: MNHNS and SASEGT. The DNA for the CDR3 is TGTGCCAGCAGTGACGACAGGGTCGCCTACAATGAGCAGTTCTTC. Encoded protein: CASSDDRVAYNEQFF.

V is TRBV6-1 and J is TRBJ1-1; 7 bases map to TRBD1. Germline values: CDR1 MNHNS, CDR2 SASEGT. This CDR3 has 13 residues. The CDR3 here is CILKGAGGTEAFF. The CDR3 DNA follows: TGTATCCTTAAGGGAGCAGGGGGGACTGAAGCTTTCTTT.

V is TRBV28 and J is TRBJ2-1; 7 bases agree with TRBD1. The germline V gene encodes CDR1 MDHEN and CDR2 SYDVKM. The V gene end was trimmed by 2 bases and the J gene end by 7 bases; junction bases not matched to a gene: 14. The CDR3 sequence is 17 residues long. CDR3 in amino acids: CASSLPQGWTLTNEQFF. CDR3 nucleotide sequence: TGTGCCAGCAGTTTACCACAGGGGTGGACCCTTACAAATGAGCAGTTCTTC.

As to this clone: Distinct nucleotide sequences in the sample also encode this CDR3. The CDR3 reads CASSVGTGGSYEQYF. DNA of the CDR3: TGTGCCAGCAGCGTAGGGACAGGGGGGTCCTACGAGCAGTACTTC. This chain uses TRBV9 with TRBJ2-7, with 10 positions matching TRBD1. The germline V gene has CDR1 SGDLS and CDR2 YYNGEE. The length of the CDR3 is 15 residues. The J segment lost 1 base and the V segment lost 0 bases, leaving 1 base of the junction unmatched.

This clone came up a few times. The rearrangement links TRBV9 to TRBJ2-7, with TRBD2 as a possible D gene (5 bases). Trimming removed 0 bases at V and 2 bases at J, with 9 bases between. The CDR3 extends over 14 amino acids. Germline V gene sequence: CDR1 SGDLS, CDR2 YYNGEE. CDR3 sequence: CASSVDGEPYEQYF. The CDR3, as DNA: TGTGCCAGCAGCGTAGACGGGGAACCCTACGAGCAGTACTTC.

This sequence joins TRBV6-1 and TRBJ1-5; D not certain. Germline loops: CDR1 MNHNS, CDR2 SASEGT. The CDR3 covers 16 residues. With 4 bases removed from V and 3 bases from J, the gap between germline ends came to 16 bases. The CDR3 here is CASSVRNIQANQPQHF. In DNA form, the CDR3 reads TGTGCCAGCAGTGTTAGAAATATTCAAGCCAATCAGCCCCAGCATTTT.

This clone was picked up one time. The V and J genes are TRBV7-9 and TRBJ1-2, with TRBD1 matching 9 bases. V trimming: 0 bases; J trimming: 7 bases; junction bases outside the gene matches: 3. The CDR3 runs 14 residues. Germline V gene sequence: CDR1 SEHNR, CDR2 FQNEAQ (reference sequence). CDR3 in amino acids: CASSLADRGGGYTF. The CDR3 DNA reads as TGTGCCAGCAGCTTAGCGGACAGGGGTGGTGGCTACACCTTC.

V is TRBV7-2 and J is TRBJ2-5, with 9 bases that match TRBD2. The V and J ends lost 4 bases and 5 bases, in that order; junction bases with no gene match: 8. The CDR3 is 15 residues long. Germline CDR1 reads SGHTA; CDR2 reads FQGNSA. The CDR3 DNA sequence: TGTGCCAGCAGCTCGCCTAGCGGGACGGTGGAGACCCAGTACTTC. Translation gives CASSSPSGTVETQYF.

The rearrangement joins TRBV6-6 to TRBJ2-1, with D perhaps matching TRBD2 (6 bases). V was pared by 2 bases and J by 4 bases, with 9 bases between. The CDR3 runs to 14 residues. Germline V gene data show CDR1 as MNHNY and CDR2 as SVGAGI (reference sequence). CDR3 DNA sequence: TGTGCCAGCAGTTACAAGGGACTTTACAATGAGCAGTTCTTC. Amino acid sequence: CASSYKGLYNEQFF.

The chain links TRBV27 to TRBJ2-2; 7 bases are a match to TRBD1. CDR3 size: 14 residues. Trimming at V came to 5 bases and at J to 5 bases, leaving 5 bases not matched to a gene. Germline lookup yields CDR1 MNHEY and CDR2 SMNVEV (reference sequence). CDR3 nucleotide sequence: TGTGCCAGCAGTCAGAGACAGGGAACCGGGGAGCTGTTTTTT. Translating gives CASSQRQGTGELFF.

The chain employs TRBV27 and TRBJ2-7; 11 bases map to TRBD1. Looked up from germline, CDR1 is MNHEY and CDR2 is SMNVEV (reference sequence). This CDR3 is 14 amino acids long. With V trimmed by 4 bases and J by 6 bases, 5 bases remained unmatched. CDR3 sequence (DNA): TGTGCCAGCAGTTCCGGGACAGGGGGAGGCGAGCAGTACTTC. Encoded protein: CASSSGTGGGEQYF.

The DNA for the CDR3 is TGTGCCAGCGGGGACACCAACAATGAGCAGTTCTTC. Its protein product is CASGDTNNEQFF. This rearrangement joins TRBV6-6 to TRBJ2-1; the D gene is possibly TRBD1 (6 bases). Deletions cut 8 bases from V and 5 bases from J, with 10 bases between. The CDR3 loop spans 12 amino acids. The germline CDR1 and CDR2 sequences are MNHNY and SVGAGI (reference sequence).